What follows is one T cell receptor beta chain and its context. This clonotype was picked up a small number of times. No antigen is known for it. No per-base quality is available; no much larger clone lies one base away. Looking up the germline V gene yields CDR1 MNHNS and CDR2 SASEGT. The CDR3 covers 16 residues, taking in both the cysteine and the phenylalanine. Only the CDR3 part of the read is kept: 48 bases, read in frame from the first base. V is shortened by 5 bases, J by 5 bases, and the region joining them spans 16 bases. These data originate in a study of Graves' ophthalmopathy and Graves' hyperthyroidism (dated by TCRdb to about 2018). General notes on the study: Peripheral blood was collected at initial diagnosis, before any treatment. To explore V-J signatures that distinguish ophthalmopathy from hyperthyroidism, a discovery set of 100 patients was enrolled, made up of 40 to 45 with ophthalmopathy and 57 with stable hyperthyroidism. In total, 135 blood samples were TCR-sequenced: some 40 ophthalmopathy, approximately 80 hyperthyroidism and roughly 17 hyperthyroidism-to-ophthalmopathy patients. In about 6 hyperthyroidism patients, T-cell repertoires of thyroid tissue and blood were compared. Once sampling was done, hyperthyroidism patients were given methimazole at a starting dose of 30 mg daily, while ophthalmopathy patients were given high-dose intravenous methylprednisolone. To tell Graves' ophthalmopathy apart from Graves' hyperthyroidism, and to predict which patients would progress to ophthalmopathy, the study relied on TCR beta repertoire signatures. An independent validation cohort comprised roughly 20 hyperthyroidism patients and 15 to 17 patients who later progressed from hyperthyroidism to ophthalmopathy. For training and testing, the 110 or so patients in the discovery cohort were randomly divided in a 7:3 ratio. The full study reports these points: The 13-signature model separated ophthalmopathy from stable hyperthyroidism with about 86% sensitivity and approximately 83% specificity in cross-validation, and 80%/75% in the test set. Among expanded thyroid clonotypes with frequency above 0.001, most also showed up in blood, which suggests that blood repertoires may reflect the thyroid immune response. Sample size was not statistically predetermined, and group allocation was not concealed from the investigators. In validation, the model predicted ophthalmopathy progression with about 70% sensitivity and approximately 75% specificity; more than ten predicted patients were CT-confirmed with GO in a median of around 6 months.

Hyperthyroidism was defined as stable when no progression to ophthalmopathy occurred within 18 months of follow-up. The hyperthyroidism patients were 18 to 65 years old and newly diagnosed, with a disease duration of less than 2 months. Anyone with other autoimmune diseases, uncontrolled infections, pregnancy or lactation was excluded from the study. Clinical symptoms, serum thyroxine, TRAb, thyroid ultrasound and orbital computed tomography were used for diagnosis. PBMCs were isolated from approximately 10 ml of fresh peripheral blood by Ficoll-Paque density gradient centrifugation. Trizol reagent was used to extract the total RNA, and its quality was then checked on an Agilent 2100 Bioanalyzer. TCR beta CDR3 regions were amplified from RNA transcripts for repertoire sequencing. HTBI primers and the Qiagen OneStep RT-PCR kit were used in a first-round RT-PCR, which was followed by a second-round multiplex PCR, size selection and purification. The libraries underwent paired-end sequencing with 100 bp reads on an Illumina HiSeq2000. Regarding the original processing steps: SOAPnuke was used for read processing, and reads with adapters, uncalled bases, a mean Phred below 15, or no exact constant-primer or identifier match were discarded. High-quality paired reads were merged with COPE v1.2.5. Each unique nucleotide sequence was defined as a clonotype, and clonotypes were aligned to IMGT TRB V, D and J references with MiTCR v1.1. The analysis was limited to V-J combinations with a frequency above 0.0001, which together covered about 99% of the repertoires. A TCR clonal expansion and chaos score per V-J combination was defined as the ratio of F50 clonal expansion to chaos observed in the TCRdist matrix. Features were reduced by Welch's t-statistics and random forest to around 13 V-J combinations, which fed a naive Bayes classifier. The similarity between thyroid and blood repertoires was quantified using the Morisita-Horn index. The public sequencing data were trimmed at Q25 with fastp and processed into clonotypes with MiXCR by TCRdb, which kept only in-frame beta chains. Rows merge per CDR3 protein into single entries with the most common DNA and genes. TCRdb's processing, not the authors' own work, is the source of the V and J calls. In all, the sample holds about 620,000 distinct CDR3 sequences, and around a fifth of those were seen once. Approximately 6.5% of the sample is in the top ten clones.

The chain is assembled from TRBV6-1 and TRBJ1-6; the D gene is perhaps TRBD1, on 5 matching bases. What was sequenced was peripheral blood. This TCR was sampled from a woman aged 18-29 years with stable Graves' hyperthyroidism. Some clones in this sample may be carry-over from other donors' samples. Donor details come from another sample of the same person, matched by shared clones. For the CDR3, the sequence is CASSKGQYSNNSPLHF. The DNA reads as follows: TGTGCCAGCAGTAAGGGGCAATATTCGAATAATTCACCCCTCCACTTT.